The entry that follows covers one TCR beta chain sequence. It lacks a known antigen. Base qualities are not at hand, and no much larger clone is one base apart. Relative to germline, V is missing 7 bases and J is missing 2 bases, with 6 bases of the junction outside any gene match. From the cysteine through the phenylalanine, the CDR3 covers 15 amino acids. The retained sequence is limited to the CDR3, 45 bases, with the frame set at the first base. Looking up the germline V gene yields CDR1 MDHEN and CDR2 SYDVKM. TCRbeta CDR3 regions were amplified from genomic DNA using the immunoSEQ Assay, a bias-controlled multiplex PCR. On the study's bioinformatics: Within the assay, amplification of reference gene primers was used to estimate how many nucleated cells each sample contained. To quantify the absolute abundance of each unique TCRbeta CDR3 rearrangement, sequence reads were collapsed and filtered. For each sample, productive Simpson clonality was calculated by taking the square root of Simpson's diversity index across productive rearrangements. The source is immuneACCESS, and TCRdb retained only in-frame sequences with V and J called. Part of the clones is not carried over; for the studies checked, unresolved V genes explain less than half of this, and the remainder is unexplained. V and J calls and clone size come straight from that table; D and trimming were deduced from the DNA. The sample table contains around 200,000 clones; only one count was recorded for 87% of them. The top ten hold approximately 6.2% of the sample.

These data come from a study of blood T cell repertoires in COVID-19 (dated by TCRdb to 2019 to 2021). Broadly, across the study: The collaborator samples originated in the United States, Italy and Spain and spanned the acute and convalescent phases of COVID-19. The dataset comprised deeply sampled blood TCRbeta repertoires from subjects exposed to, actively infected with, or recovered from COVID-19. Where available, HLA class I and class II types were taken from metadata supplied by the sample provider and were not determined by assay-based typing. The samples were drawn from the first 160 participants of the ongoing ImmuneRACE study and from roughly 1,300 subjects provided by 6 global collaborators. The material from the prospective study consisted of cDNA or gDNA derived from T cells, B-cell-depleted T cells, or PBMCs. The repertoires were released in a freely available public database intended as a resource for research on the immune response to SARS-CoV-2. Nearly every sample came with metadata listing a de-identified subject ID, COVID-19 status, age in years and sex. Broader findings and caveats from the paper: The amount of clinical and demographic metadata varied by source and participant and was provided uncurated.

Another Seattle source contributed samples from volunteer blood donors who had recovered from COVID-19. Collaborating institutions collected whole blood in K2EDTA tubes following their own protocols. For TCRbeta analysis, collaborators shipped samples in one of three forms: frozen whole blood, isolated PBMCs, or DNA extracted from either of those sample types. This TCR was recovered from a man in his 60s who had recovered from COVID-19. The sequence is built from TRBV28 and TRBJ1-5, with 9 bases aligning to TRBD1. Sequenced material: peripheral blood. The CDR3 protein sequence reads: CASKKQGAGNQPQHF. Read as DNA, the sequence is TGTGCCAGCAAAAAACAGGGGGCCGGCAATCAGCCCCAGCATTTT. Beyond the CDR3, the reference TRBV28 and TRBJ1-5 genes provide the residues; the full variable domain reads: DVKVTQSSRYLVKRTGEKVFLECVQDMDHENMFWYRQDPGLGLRLIYFSYDVKMKEKGDIPEGYSVSREKKERFSLILESASTNQTSMYLCASKKQGAGNQPQHFGDGTRLSIL.